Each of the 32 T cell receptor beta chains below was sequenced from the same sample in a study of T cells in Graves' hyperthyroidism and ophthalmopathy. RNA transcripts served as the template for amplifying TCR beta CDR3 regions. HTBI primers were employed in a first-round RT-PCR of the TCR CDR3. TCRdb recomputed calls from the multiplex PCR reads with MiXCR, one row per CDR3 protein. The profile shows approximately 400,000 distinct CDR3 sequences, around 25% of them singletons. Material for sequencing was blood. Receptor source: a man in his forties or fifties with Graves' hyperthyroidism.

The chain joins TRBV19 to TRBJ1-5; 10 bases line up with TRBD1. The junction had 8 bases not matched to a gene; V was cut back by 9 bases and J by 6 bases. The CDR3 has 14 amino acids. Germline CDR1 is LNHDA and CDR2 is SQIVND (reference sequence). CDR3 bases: TGTGCCAGCGTTGACAGGGGGCGGATTCAGCCCCAGCATTTT. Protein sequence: CASVDRGRIQPQHF.

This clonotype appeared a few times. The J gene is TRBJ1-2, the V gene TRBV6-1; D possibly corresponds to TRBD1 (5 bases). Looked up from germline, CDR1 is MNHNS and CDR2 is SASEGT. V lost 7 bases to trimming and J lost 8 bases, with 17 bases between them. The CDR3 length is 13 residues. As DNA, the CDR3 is TGTGCCAGCATGCGGAAGGGGCAACGGGGCTACACCTTC. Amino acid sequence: CASMRKGQRGYTF.

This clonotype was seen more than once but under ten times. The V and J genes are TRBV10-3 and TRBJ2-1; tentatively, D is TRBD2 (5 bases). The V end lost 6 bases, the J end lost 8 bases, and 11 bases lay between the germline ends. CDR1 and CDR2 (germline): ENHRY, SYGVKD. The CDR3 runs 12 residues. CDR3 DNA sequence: TGTGCCATCAGCCCCTCCGGGGATGAGCAGTTCTTC. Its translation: CAISPSGDEQFF.

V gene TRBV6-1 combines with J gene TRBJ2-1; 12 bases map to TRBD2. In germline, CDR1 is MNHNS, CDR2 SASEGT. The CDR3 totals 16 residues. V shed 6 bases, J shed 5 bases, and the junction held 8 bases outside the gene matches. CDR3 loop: CASRDLAGGKHNEQFF. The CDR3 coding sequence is TGTGCCAGCAGGGATCTAGCGGGAGGGAAACACAATGAGCAGTTCTTC.

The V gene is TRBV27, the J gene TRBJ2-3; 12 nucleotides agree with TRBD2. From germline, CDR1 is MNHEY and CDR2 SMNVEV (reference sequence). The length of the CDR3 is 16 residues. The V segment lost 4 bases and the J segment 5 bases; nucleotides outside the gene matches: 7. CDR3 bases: TGTGCCAGCAGTTCCAGACTAGCGGGAGAGTTAGATACGCAGTATTTT. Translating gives CASSSRLAGELDTQYF.

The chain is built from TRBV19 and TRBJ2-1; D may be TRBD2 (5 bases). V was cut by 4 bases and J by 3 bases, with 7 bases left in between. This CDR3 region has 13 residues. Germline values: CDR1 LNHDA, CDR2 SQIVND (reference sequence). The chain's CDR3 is CASSNRDYNEQFF. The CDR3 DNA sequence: TGTGCCAGTAGTAACCGGGACTACAATGAGCAGTTCTTC.

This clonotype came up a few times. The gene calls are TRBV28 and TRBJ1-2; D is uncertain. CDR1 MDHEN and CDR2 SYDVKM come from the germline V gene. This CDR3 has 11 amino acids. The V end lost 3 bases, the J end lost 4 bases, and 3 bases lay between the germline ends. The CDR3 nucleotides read TGTGCCAGCAGTTTCTTCTATGGCTACACCTTC. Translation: CASSFFYGYTF.

DNA for the CDR3: TGTGCCAGCAGCGTAGAGGGCGGTGGAAACACCATATATTTT. Protein sequence: CASSVEGGGNTIYF. V usage is TRBV3-1 and J usage is TRBJ1-3; D is undetermined. The CDR3 is made up of 14 amino acids. Germline V gene lookup returns CDR1 LGHDT and CDR2 YNNKEL (reference sequence). The V gene lost 5 bases and the J gene lost 3 bases, with 11 bases spanning the gap.

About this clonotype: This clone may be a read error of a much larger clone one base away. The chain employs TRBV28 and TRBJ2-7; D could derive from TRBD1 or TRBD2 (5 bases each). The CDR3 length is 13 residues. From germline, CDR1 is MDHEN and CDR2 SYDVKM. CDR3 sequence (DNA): TGTGCCAGCACCCTAGCCCTTCGGGGCGAGCAGTGCTTC. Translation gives CASTLALRGEQCF.

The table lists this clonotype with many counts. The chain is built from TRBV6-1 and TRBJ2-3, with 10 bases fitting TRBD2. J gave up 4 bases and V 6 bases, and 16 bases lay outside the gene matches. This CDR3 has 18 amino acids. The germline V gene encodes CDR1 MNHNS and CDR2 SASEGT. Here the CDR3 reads CASRSGTSAQRVADTQYF. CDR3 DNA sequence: TGTGCCAGCAGATCCGGGACTAGCGCCCAGAGGGTCGCAGATACGCAGTATTTT.

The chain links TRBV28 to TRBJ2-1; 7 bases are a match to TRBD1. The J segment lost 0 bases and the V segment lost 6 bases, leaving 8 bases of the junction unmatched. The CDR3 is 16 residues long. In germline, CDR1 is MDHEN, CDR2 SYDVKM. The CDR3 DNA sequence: TGTGCCAGCAGGCAAGGACAGGAGAGCTCCTACAATGAGCAGTTCTTC. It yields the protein CASRQGQESSYNEQFF.

CDR3 DNA sequence: TGTGCCAGCAGATTCGGGACCAACTCGCCAGTTTCACCCCTCCACTTT. This translates into CASRFGTNSPVSPLHF. V usage is TRBV27 and J usage is TRBJ1-6, with D possibly TRBD1 on 5 matching bases. Per germline, CDR1 MNHEY and CDR2 SMNVEV (reference sequence). This CDR3 is built from 16 residues. The V gene lost 6 bases and the J gene lost 9 bases, with 21 bases spanning the gap.

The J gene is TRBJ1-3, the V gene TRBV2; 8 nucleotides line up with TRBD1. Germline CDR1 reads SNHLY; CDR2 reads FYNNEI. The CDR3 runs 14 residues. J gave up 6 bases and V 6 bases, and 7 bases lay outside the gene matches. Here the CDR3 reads CASSPTGEENTIYF. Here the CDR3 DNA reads TGTGCCAGCAGCCCGACAGGGGAGGAAAACACCATATATTTT.

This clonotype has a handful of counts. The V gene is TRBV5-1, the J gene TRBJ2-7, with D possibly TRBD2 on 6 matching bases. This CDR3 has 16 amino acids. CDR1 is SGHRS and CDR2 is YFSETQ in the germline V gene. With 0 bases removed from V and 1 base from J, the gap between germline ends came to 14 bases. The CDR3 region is CASSLGPGLSSYEQYF. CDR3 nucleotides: TGCGCCAGCAGCTTGGGACCGGGACTTTCTTCCTACGAGCAGTACTTC.

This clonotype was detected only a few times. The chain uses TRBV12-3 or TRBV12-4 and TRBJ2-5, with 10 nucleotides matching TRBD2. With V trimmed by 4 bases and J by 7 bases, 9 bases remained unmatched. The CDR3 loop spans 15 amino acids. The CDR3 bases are TGTGCCAGCAGTTCTTTTAGCGGGGGGCACCGGACCCAGTACTTC. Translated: CASSSFSGGHRTQYF.

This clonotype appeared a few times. DNA of the CDR3: TGTGCCAGCAGTTTACCCCCCTATGAAAAACTGTTTTTT. Its protein is CASSLPPYEKLFF. V gene TRBV12-3 or TRBV12-4 combines with J gene TRBJ1-4; no clear D gene. CDR3 length equals 13 residues. V was shortened by 2 bases and J by 6 bases, with 7 bases between the two germline ends.

The CDR3 DNA is TGCAGTGCTGACATAAGCGGGACGCGCTACAATGAGCAGTTCTTC. Translation gives CSADISGTRYNEQFF. V is TRBV20-1 and J is TRBJ2-1, with TRBD2 matching 7 bases. The CDR3 runs 15 residues. Germline CDR1 DFQATT, CDR2 SNEGSKA (reference sequence). Trimming cost V 5 bases and J 3 bases; bases outside gene matches: 10.

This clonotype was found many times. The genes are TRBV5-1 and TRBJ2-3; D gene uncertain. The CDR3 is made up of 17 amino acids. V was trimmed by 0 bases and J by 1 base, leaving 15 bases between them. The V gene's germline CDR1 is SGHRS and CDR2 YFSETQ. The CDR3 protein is CASSLGLSLIGTDTQYF. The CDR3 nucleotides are TGCGCCAGCAGCTTGGGACTGTCTCTAATTGGCACAGATACGCAGTATTTT. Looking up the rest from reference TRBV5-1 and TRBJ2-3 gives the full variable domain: KAGVTQTPRYLIKTRGQQVTLSCSPISGHRSVSWYQQTPGQGLQFLFEYFSETQRNKGNFPGRFSGRQFSNSRSEMNVSTLELGDSALYLCASSLGLSLIGTDTQYFGPGTRLTVL.

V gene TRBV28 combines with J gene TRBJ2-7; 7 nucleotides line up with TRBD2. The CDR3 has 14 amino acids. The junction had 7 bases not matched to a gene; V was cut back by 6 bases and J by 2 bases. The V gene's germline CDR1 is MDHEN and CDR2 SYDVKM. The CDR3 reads CASSRGGRTYEQYF. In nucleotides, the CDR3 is TGTGCCAGCAGCCGCGGGGGAAGAACCTACGAGCAGTACTTC.

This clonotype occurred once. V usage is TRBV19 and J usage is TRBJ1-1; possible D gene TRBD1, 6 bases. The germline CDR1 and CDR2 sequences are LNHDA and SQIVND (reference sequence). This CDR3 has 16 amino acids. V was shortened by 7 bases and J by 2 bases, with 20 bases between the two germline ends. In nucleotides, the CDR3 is TGTGCCAGTATCGACAGGATGGGCATAGGAAACACTGAAGCTTTCTTT. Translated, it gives CASIDRMGIGNTEAFF.

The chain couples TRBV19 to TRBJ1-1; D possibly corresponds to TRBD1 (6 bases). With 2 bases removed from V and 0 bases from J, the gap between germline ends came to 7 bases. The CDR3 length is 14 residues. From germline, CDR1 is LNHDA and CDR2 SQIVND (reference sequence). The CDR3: CASSITGMNTEAFF. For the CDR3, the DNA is TGTGCCAGTAGTATAACAGGGATGAACACTGAAGCTTTCTTT.

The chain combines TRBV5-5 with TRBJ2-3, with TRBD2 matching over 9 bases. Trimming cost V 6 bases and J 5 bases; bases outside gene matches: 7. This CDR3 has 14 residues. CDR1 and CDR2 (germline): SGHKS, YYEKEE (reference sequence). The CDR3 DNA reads TGTGCCAGCACTCCGGGACTAGCCGTAGATACGCAGTATTTT. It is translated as CASTPGLAVDTQYF.

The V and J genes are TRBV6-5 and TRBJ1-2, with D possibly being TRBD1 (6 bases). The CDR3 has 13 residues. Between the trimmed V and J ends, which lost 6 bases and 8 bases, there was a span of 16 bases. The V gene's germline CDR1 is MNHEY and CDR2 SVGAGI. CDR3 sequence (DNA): TGTGCCAGCAGGGGGGGGCCGTTTATGGGCTACACCTTC. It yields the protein CASRGGPFMGYTF.

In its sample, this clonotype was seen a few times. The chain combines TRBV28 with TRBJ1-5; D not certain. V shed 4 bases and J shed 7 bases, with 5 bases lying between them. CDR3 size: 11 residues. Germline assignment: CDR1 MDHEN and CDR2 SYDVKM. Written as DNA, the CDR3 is TGTGCCAGCAGTTCTGGACAGCCCCAGCATTTT. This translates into CASSSGQPQHF. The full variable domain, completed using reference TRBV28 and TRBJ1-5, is DVKVTQSSRYLVKRTGEKVFLECVQDMDHENMFWYRQDPGLGLRLIYFSYDVKMKEKGDIPEGYSVSREKKERFSLILESASTNQTSMYLCASSSGQPQHFGDGTRLSIL.

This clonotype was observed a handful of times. This CDR3 is CASSPAGPGELFF. Written as DNA, the CDR3 is TGTGCCAGCAGCCCGGCCGGGCCCGGGGAGCTGTTTTTT. This rearrangement joins TRBV7-3 to TRBJ2-2; D not certain. Trimming pared 5 bases from V and 6 bases from J, leaving 10 bases between. The CDR3 is 13 residues long. Germline CDR1 reads SGHTA; CDR2 reads FQGTGA.

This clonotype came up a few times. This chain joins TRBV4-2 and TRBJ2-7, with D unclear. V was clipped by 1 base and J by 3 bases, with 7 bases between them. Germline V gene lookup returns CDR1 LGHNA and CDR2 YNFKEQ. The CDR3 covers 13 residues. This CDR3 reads CASSQVLDYEQYF. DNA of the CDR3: TGTGCCAGCAGCCAAGTTCTGGACTACGAGCAGTACTTC.

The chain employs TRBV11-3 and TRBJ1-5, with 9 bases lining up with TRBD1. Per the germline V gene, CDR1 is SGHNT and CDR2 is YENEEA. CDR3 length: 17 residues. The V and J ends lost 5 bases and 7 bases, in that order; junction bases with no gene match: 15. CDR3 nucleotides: TGTGCCAGCAGCCCGACTGAACCGGGACAGGGTAAACAGCCCCAGCATTTT. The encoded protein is CASSPTEPGQGKQPQHF.

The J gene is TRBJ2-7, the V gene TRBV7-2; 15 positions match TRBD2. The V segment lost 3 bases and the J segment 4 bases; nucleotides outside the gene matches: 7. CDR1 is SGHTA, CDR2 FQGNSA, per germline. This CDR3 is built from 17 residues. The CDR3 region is CASSFPFGTSGRYEQYF. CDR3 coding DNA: TGTGCCAGCAGCTTCCCCTTCGGGACTAGCGGGAGGTACGAGCAGTACTTC.

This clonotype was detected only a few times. In nucleotides, the CDR3 is TGCAGTGCTAACGAGCGGGAGGCTGGCGGGGAGCTGTTTTTT. It specifies CSANEREAGGELFF. The chain couples TRBV20-1 to TRBJ2-2; 9 bases align to TRBD2. The length of the CDR3 is 14 residues. The V segment lost 4 bases and the J segment 7 bases; nucleotides outside the gene matches: 7. Germline CDR1 and CDR2: DFQATT and SNEGSKA (reference sequence).

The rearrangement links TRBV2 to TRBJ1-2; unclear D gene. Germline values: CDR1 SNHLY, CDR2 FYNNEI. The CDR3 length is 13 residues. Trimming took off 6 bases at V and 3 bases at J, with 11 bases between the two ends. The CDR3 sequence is CASRPNTDYGYTF. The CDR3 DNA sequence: TGTGCCAGCAGGCCCAATACGGACTATGGCTACACCTTC.

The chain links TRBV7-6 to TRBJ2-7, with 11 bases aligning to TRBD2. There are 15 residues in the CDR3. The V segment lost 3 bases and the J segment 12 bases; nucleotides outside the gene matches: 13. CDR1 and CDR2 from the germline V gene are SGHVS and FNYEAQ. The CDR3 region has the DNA TGTGCCAGCAGCTTGACTAGCGGGACATCCTACGGGCTGTACTTC. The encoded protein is CASSLTSGTSYGLYF.

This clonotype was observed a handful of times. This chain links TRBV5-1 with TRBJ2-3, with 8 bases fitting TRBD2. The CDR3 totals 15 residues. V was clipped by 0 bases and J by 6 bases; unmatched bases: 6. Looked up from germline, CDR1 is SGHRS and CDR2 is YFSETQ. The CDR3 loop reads CASSLVTSGADTQYF. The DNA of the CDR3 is TGCGCCAGCAGCTTGGTAACTAGCGGAGCGGATACGCAGTATTTT.